Listed below are T cell receptor beta chains from one sample, sequenced in a study of tumor-infiltrating lymphocytes in primary liver carcinoma. One entry per CDR3 protein results from TCRdb running MiXCR on the multiplex PCR reads. The data hold 330,000 or so distinct CDR3 sequences, with roughly two thirds observed a single time. Input material: peripheral blood. These TCRs come from a man aged 35-49 years with primary liver carcinoma and hepatitis B virus infection. The CDR3 runs from the conserved cysteine through the conserved F or W. The D gene is left open where the match is weak. Size values are once, few and many counts, or a class for expanded clones, and some rows have none.

V gene	D gene	J gene	clone size	CDR3 DNA	CDR3 protein
TRBV30	.	TRBJ2-6	many	TGTGCCTGGAGTCATCCAGATGGGGCCAACGTCCTGACTTTC	CAWSHPDGANVLTF
TRBV5-1	TRBD1	TRBJ1-6	.	TGCGCCAGCAGCTTGGGGGACAGGGGACACTCACCCCTCCACTTT	CASSLGDRGHSPLHF
TRBV29-1	TRBD2	TRBJ2-2	.	TGCAGCATTAGTAGCGGGGGCACCTGGGAGCTGTTTTTT	CSISSGGTWELFF
TRBV12-3/TRBV12-4	.	TRBJ2-1	.	TGTGCCAACAGTCCCCACACTGGCAATGAGCAGTTCTTC	CANSPHTGNEQFF
TRBV6-5	.	TRBJ2-7	.	TGTGCCAGCAGTAACGGGAACTACGAGGAGTACTTC	CASSNGNYEEYF
TRBV24-1	.	TRBJ2-7	.	TGTGCCACCAGTGCCCAGGGCTACGAGCAGTACTTC	CATSAQGYEQYF
TRBV11-2	TRBD2	TRBJ2-7	once	TGTGCCAACAGTCGAGGGTCACTAGCGGGAGCAATTCCCTACGAGCAGTACTTC	CANSRGSLAGAIPYEQYF
TRBV5-5	.	TRBJ1-4	.	TGTGCCAGCACCTTCTCCGAGGGCAGGGAAAAACTGTTTTTT	CASTFSEGREKLFF
TRBV11-2	TRBD2	TRBJ2-4	.	TGTGTCAGCAGCTTAGCGGGGGGTTTGAACATTCGGTACTTC	CVSSLAGGLNIRYF
TRBV5-4	.	TRBJ1-5	many	TGTGCCAGCAGCCCGGGGTCGGGTCAGCCCCAGCATTTT	CASSPGSGQPQHF
TRBV11-2	.	TRBJ2-5	once	TGTGCCTGCAGCCGTCCCGGGACAAGACCGGATACCCAGTACTTC	CACSRPGTRPDTQYF
TRBV30	.	TRBJ2-7	few	TGTGCCTGGCAGACTGATTACGAGCAGTACTTC	CAWQTDYEQYF
TRBV5-1	.	TRBJ2-2	.	TGCGCCAGCAGCCACCGGGAATTCACCGGGGAGCTGTTTTTT	CASSHREFTGELFF
TRBV6-6	.	TRBJ2-3	.	TGTGCCAGCAGGTATCGTGGCTCTAACACAGATACGCAGTATTTT	CASRYRGSNTDTQYF
TRBV6-6	.	TRBJ1-1	many	TGTGCCAGCACCTATGGGGTGGGGGCGAGGGATAGCACTGAAGCTTTCTTT	CASTYGVGARDSTEAFF
TRBV12-3/TRBV12-4	.	TRBJ2-7	few	TGTGCCAGCAGTTTTTCGGACACAGCCTACGAGCAGTACTTC	CASSFSDTAYEQYF
TRBV6-2/TRBV6-3	.	TRBJ2-3	few	TGTGCCAGCAGTTACTCGAGTCAGCCTAGCACAGATACGCAGTATTTT	CASSYSSQPSTDTQYF
TRBV4-1	.	TRBJ2-1	.	TGCGCCTGCGGCCAAGATATCGAGCTCCCCTACAATGAGCAGTTCTTC	CACGQDIELPYNEQFF
TRBV12-3/TRBV12-4	.	TRBJ1-1	few	TGTGCCAGCAGTTTAACAGGGATTGTTGCTGAAGCTTTCTTT	CASSLTGIVAEAFF
TRBV11-3	.	TRBJ2-1	.	TGTACCAGCAGCCAAAGATGGGGGGCGAAAAGTTACAATGAGCAGTTCTTC	CTSSQRWGAKSYNEQFF
TRBV5-4	TRBD1	TRBJ2-5	.	TGTGCCAGCAGCTTACCGGGACAGCAACAAGAGACCCGGTACTTC	CASSLPGQQQETRYF
TRBV11-2	.	TRBJ1-1	.	TGTGCCAGCAGCACAACGAGACCCAGCCCCTTTTTT	CASSTTRPSPFF
TRBV6-5	TRBD1	TRBJ2-5	.	TGTGCCAACAGTTACTCGTACAGGGGGGTGGAGACCCAGTACTTC	CANSYSYRGVETQYF
TRBV7-9	.	TRBJ2-3	.	TGTGCCAGCAGCCGCCAGGGACCAGTCACAGATACGCAGTATTTT	CASSRQGPVTDTQYF
TRBV6-6	.	TRBJ1-5	many	TGTGCCAGCAGTACCAGCAATCAGCCCCAGCATTTT	CASSTSNQPQHF
TRBV11-2	.	TRBJ2-2	.	TGTACCAGCTCTAGTAACACCGGGAAGCTGTTTTTT	CTSSSNTGKLFF
TRBV7-6	TRBD2	TRBJ2-3	.	TGTGCTAGCAGCTTAGCAAGCGGGAGGGCCGATACGCAGTATTTT	CASSLASGRADTQYF
TRBV5-1	TRBD1	TRBJ2-2	.	TGCGCCAGCAGCTTGGCCGAGGGGGCTTACGGGGAGCTGTTTTTT	CASSLAEGAYGELFF
TRBV11-3	.	TRBJ2-1	.	TGTGTCAGCAGCTTAGGCCAGTTCGGGTACAATGAGCAGTTTTTC	CVSSLGQFGYNEQFF
TRBV6-1	TRBD1	TRBJ1-5	.	TGTGCCGGCACCAGGACAGGGGATAGCAATCAGCCCCAGCATTTT	CAGTRTGDSNQPQHF
TRBV11-2	.	TRBJ2-3	.	TGTGCCTGCAACTTTCTCACACCTAGCACAGATACGCAGTATTTT	CACNFLTPSTDTQYF
TRBV24-1	TRBD1	TRBJ2-5	.	TGTGTCACCGGTGGGACAGGACAAGAGACCCAGTACTTC	CVTGGTGQETQYF
TRBV5-1	TRBD2	TRBJ2-3	.	TGCGCCAGCAGCTCCTTGATGAGAGCGGGGGCAGGAGATACGCAGAATTTT	CASSSLMRAGAGDTQNF
TRBV6-5	TRBD2	TRBJ2-7	.	TGTGCCACCAGTAAGACTAGCGGGACCTGCGAGCAGTACTTC	CATSKTSGTCEQYF
TRBV5-1	.	TRBJ2-2	few	TGCGCCAGCAGCACCGGACTTGGCGGCGGGGAGCTGTTTTTT	CASSTGLGGGELFF
TRBV14	.	TRBJ2-7	.	TGTGCTAGCAGCCCAATGCCGACGGTCCAGGACCTCGAGCAGTACTTC	CASSPMPTVQDLEQYF
TRBV11-2	.	TRBJ1-2	.	TGTGCCAGCAGCTCAGTTCGTGGGCAGGGAATCGGCTACACCTTC	CASSSVRGQGIGYTF
TRBV7-9	.	TRBJ2-7	many	TGTGCCAGCAGTGCCCACTACGAGCAGTACTTC	CASSAHYEQYF
TRBV28	.	TRBJ2-7	.	TGTGCCAGCAGACGAGGGATTAGCGGCTACGAGCAGTACTTC	CASRRGISGYEQYF
TRBV10-1	TRBD2	TRBJ2-7	once	TGCCCCAGCAGTGCCAGCGGGAGCTCCTACGAGCAGTACTTC	CPSSASGSSYEQYF
TRBV5-1	.	TRBJ2-6	few	TGCGCCAGCAGTGACACCTCTGGGGCCAACGTCCTGACTTTC	CASSDTSGANVLTF
TRBV11-2	TRBD1	TRBJ2-7	once	TGTGCCAGCAGCCGGGCTGGGACAGGGAACTACGAGCACTACTTC	CASSRAGTGNYEHYF
TRBV6-5	TRBD2	TRBJ2-7	few	TGTGCCAGCAGTTTAGGACTAGCGGGCGTCGGGATCGGGCAGTACTTC	CASSLGLAGVGIGQYF
TRBV6-5	TRBD1	TRBJ2-2	many	TGTGCCAGCAGTTACTCGGGACAGGGGGGCACCGGGGAGCTGTTTTTT	CASSYSGQGGTGELFF
TRBV11-2	TRBD2	TRBJ2-1	.	TGCGCCAGCAGCTCCTCTCGCGGGAGGGTTAATGGGCAGTTCTTC	CASSSSRGRVNGQFF